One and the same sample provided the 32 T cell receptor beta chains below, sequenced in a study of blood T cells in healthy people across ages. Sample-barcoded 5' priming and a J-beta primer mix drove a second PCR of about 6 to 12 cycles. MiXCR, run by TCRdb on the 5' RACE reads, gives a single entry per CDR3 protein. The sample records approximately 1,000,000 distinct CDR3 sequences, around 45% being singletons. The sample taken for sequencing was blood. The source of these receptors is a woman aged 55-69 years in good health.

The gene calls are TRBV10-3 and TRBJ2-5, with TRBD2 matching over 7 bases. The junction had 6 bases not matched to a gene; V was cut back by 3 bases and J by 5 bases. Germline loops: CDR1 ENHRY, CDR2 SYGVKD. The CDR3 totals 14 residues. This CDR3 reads CAISEWGGDETQYF. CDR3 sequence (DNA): TGTGCCATCAGTGAATGGGGAGGGGATGAGACCCAGTACTTC.

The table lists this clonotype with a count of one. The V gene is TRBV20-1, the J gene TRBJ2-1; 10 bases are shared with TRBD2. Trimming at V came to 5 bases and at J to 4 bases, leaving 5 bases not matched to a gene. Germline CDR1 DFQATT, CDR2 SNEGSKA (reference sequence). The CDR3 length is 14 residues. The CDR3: CSAPASGSYNEQFF. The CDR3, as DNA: TGCAGTGCTCCCGCTAGCGGGAGTTACAATGAGCAGTTCTTC.

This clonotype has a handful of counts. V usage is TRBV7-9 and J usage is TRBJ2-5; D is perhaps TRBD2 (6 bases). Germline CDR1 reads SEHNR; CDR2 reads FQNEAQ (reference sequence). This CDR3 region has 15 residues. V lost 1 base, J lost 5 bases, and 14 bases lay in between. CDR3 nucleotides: TGTGCCAGCAGCTTAGTTCTGGGAGGCATGGAGACCCAGTACTTC. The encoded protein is CASSLVLGGMETQYF.

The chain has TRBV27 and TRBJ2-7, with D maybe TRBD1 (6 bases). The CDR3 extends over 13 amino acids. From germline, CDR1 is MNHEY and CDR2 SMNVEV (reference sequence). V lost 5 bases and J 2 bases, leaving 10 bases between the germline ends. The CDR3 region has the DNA TGTGCCAGCAGTACTGGACAGCCCTACGAGCAGTACTTC. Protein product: CASSTGQPYEQYF.

CDR3 sequence: CRAWGPEQADAQETQYF. CDR3 sequence (DNA): TGCAGGGCGTGGGGGCCTGAACAGGCCGATGCCCAGGAGACCCAGTACTTC. The chain couples TRBV20-1 to TRBJ2-5, with D possibly being TRBD1 (6 bases). Germline V gene data show CDR1 as DFQATT and CDR2 as SNEGSKA (reference sequence). The CDR3 covers 17 residues.

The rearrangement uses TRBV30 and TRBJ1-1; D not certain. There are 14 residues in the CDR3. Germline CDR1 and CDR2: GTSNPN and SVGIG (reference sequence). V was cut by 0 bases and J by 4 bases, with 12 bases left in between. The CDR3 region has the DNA TGTGCCTGGAGTGTAGCAGGCCCTGCCACTGAAGCTTTCTTT. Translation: CAWSVAGPATEAFF. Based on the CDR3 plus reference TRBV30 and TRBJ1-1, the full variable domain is SQTIHQWPATLVQPVGSPLSLECTVEGTSNPNLYWYRQAAGRGLQLLFYSVGIGQISSEVPQNLSASRPQDRQFILSSKKLLLSDSGFYLCAWSVAGPATEAFFGQGTRLTVV.

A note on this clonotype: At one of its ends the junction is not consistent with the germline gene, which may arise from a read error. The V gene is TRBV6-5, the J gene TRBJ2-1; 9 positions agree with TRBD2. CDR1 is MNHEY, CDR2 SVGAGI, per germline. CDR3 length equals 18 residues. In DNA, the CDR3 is TGTGCCAGCAGTTACTCTGGGATCATAGCGGGAGACTACGATGAGCAGTTCTTC. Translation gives CASSYSGIIAGDYDEQFF.

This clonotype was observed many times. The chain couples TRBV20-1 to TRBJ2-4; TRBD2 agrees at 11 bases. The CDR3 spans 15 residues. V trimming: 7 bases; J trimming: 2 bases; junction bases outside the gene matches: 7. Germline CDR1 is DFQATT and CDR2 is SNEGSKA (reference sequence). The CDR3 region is CSVAGGPGSKNIQYF. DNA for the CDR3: TGCAGTGTAGCGGGAGGGCCTGGTTCCAAAAACATTCAGTACTTC.

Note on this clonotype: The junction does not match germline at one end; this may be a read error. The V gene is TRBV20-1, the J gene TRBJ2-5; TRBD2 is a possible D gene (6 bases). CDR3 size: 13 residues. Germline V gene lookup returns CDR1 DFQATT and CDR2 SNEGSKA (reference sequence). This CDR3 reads CSDRRSGGETQYF. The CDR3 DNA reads TGCAGTGATAGACGTAGCGGTGGAGAGACCCAGTACTTC.

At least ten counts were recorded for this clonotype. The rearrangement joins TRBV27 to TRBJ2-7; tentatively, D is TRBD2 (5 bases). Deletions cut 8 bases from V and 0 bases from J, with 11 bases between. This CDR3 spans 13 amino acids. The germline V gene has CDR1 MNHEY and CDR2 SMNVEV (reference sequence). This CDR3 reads CASRGGSSYEQYF. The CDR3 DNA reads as TGTGCCAGCCGCGGAGGAAGCTCCTACGAGCAGTACTTC.

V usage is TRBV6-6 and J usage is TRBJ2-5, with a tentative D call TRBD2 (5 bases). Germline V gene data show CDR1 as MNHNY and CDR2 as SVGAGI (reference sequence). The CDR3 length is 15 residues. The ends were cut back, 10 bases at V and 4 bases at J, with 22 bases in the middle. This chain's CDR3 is CATGEWRKGRETQYF. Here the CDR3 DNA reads TGTGCCACAGGCGAATGGAGGAAAGGAAGAGAGACCCAGTACTTC.

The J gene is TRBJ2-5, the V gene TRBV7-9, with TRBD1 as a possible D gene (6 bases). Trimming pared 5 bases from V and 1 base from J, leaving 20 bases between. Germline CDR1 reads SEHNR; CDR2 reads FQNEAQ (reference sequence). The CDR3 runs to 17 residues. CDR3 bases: TGTGCCAGCAGCCCAGCCCATGGGGGCCCTAGCCAAGAGACCCAGTACTTC. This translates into CASSPAHGGPSQETQYF. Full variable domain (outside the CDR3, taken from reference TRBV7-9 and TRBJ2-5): DTGVSQNPRHKITKRGQNVTFRCDPISEHNRLYWYRQTLGQGPEFLTYFQNEAQLEKSRLLSDRFSAERPKGSFSTLEIQRTEQGDSAMYLCASSPAHGGPSQETQYFGPGTRLLVL.

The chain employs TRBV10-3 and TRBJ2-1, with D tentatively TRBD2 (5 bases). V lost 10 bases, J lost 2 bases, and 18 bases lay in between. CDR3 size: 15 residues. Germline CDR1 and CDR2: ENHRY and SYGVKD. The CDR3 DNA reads TGTGCCACCCGGGGTGCTAGTGAAACCTACAATGAGCAGTTCTTC. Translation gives CATRGASETYNEQFF.

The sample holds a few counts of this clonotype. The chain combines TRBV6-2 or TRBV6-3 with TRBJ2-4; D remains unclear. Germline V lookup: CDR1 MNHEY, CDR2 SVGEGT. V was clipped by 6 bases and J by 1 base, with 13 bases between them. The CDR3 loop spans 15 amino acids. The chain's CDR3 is CASRTLVFAKNIQYF. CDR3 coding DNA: TGTGCCAGCAGAACGTTGGTTTTTGCCAAAAACATTCAGTACTTC.

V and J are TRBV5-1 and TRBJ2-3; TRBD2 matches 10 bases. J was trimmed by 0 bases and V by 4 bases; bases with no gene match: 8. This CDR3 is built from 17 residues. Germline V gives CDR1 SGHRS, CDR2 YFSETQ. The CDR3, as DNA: TGCGCCAGCAGCAACGGACTAGCGGAAACTAGCACAGATACGCAGTATTTT. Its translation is CASSNGLAETSTDTQYF.

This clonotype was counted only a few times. The CDR3 reads CASSQAVSGKTQYF. The CDR3 nucleotides read TGTGCCAGCAGCCAAGCGGTTAGCGGGAAGACCCAGTACTTC. V and J are TRBV3-1 and TRBJ2-5, with 8 bases matching TRBD2. V was clipped by 1 base and J by 6 bases; unmatched bases: 4. The V gene's germline CDR1 is LGHDT and CDR2 YNNKEL (reference sequence). The CDR3 has 14 amino acids.

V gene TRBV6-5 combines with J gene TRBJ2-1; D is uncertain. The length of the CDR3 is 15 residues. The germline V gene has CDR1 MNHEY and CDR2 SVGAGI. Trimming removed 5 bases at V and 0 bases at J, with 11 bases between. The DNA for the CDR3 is TGTGCCAGCAGTGCCCTCCCCAGCTCCTACAATGAGCAGTTCTTC. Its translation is CASSALPSSYNEQFF.

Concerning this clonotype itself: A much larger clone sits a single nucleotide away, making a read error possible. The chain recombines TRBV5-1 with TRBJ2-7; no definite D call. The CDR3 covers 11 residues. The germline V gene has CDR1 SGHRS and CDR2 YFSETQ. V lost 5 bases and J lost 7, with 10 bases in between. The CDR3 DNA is TGCGCCAGCAGGCTGCTCGATGAGCAGTACTTC. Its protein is CASRLLDEQYF.

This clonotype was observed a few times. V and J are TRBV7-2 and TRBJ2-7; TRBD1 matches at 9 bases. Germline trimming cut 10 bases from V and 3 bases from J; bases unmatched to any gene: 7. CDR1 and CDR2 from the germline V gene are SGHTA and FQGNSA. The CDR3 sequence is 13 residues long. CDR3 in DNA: TGTGCCACTGCGGGACAGGGTGGCTACGAGCAGTACTTC. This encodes CATAGQGGYEQYF.

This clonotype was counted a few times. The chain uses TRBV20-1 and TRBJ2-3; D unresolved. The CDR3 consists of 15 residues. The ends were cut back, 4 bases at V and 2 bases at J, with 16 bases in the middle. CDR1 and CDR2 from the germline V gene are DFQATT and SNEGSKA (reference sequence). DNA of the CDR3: TGCAGTGCTACTCTCGGGTTGGCCCACACAGATACGCAGTATTTT. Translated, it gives CSATLGLAHTDTQYF.

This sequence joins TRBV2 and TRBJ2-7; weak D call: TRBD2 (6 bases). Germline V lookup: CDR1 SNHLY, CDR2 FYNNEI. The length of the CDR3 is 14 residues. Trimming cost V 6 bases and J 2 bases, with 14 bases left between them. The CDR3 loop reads CASRVSGPTYEQYF. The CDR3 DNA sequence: TGTGCCAGCAGGGTTAGCGGCCCTACCTACGAGCAGTACTTC.

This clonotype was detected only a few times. CDR3: CASSYSSAGGREQYF. The CDR3, as DNA: TGTGCCAGCAGTTACTCGTCAGCGGGGGGGCGCGAGCAGTACTTC. This chain joins TRBV6-6 and TRBJ2-7; 10 bases line up with TRBD2. After removal of 0 bases from V and 6 bases from J, the junction contained 5 bases not matched to a gene. Germline CDR1 and CDR2: MNHNY and SVGAGI (reference sequence). This CDR3 comprises 15 residues.

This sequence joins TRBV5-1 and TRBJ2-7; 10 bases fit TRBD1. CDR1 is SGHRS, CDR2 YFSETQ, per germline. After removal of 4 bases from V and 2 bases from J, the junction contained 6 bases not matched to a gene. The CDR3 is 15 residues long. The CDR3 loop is CASSTLGTGAYEQYF. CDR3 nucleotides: TGCGCCAGCAGCACCCTGGGGACAGGGGCCTACGAGCAGTACTTC.

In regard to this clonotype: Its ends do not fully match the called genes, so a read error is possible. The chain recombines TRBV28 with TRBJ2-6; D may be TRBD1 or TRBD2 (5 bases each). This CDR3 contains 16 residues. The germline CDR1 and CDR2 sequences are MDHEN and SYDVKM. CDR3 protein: CANSFAGSSGANVLTF. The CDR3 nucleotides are TGTGCCAACAGTTTTGCAGGGAGCTCTGGGGCCAACGTCCTGACTTTC.

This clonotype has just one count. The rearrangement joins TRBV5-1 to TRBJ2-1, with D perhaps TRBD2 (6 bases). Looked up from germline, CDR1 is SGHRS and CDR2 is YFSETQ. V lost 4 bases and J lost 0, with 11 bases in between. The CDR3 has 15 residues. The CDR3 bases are TGCGCCAGCAGCCCGGGACTGTTCTCCTACAATGAGCAGTTCTTC. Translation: CASSPGLFSYNEQFF.

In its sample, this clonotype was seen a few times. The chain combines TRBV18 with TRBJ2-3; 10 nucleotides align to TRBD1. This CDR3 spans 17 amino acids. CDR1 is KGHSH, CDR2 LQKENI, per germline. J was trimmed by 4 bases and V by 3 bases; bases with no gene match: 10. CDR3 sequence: CASSPTGQGVLADTQYF. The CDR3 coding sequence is TGTGCCAGCTCACCGACCGGACAGGGGGTGTTAGCAGATACGCAGTATTTT.

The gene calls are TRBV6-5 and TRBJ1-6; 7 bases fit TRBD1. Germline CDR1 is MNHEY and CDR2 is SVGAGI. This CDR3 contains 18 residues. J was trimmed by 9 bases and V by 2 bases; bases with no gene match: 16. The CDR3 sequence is CASSYGTSKQGLSSPLHF. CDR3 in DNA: TGTGCCAGCAGTTACGGGACCTCAAAACAGGGGCTAAGTTCACCCCTCCACTTT.

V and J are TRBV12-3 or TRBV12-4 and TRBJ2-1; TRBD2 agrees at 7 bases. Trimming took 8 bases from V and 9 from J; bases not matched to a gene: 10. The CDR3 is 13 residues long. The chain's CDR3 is CASWVRRETEQFF. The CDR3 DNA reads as TGTGCCAGCTGGGTCCGGCGGGAGACTGAGCAGTTCTTC.

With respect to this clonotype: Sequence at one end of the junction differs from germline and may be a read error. Here the CDR3 reads CASSQGGGKQANTEAFF. The CDR3 region has the DNA TGCGCCAGTAGCCAAGGAGGGGGGAAACAGGCGAACACTGAAGCTTTCTTT. The chain couples TRBV4-1 to TRBJ1-1; possible D gene TRBD1, 6 bases. Looked up from germline, CDR1 is MGHRA and CDR2 is YSYEKL. This CDR3 region has 17 residues.

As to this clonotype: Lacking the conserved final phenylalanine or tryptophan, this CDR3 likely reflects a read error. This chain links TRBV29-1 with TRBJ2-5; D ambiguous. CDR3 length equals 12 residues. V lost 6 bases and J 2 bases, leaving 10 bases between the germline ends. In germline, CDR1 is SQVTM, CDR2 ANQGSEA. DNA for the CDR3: TGCAGCGTGACACACGCGCAAGAGACCCAGTACGTC. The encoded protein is CSVTHAQETQYV.

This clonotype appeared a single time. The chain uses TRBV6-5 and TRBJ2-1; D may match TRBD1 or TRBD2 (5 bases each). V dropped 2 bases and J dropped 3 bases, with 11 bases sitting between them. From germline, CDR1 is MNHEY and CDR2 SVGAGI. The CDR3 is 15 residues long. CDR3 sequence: CASSYQGAYYNEQFF. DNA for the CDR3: TGTGCCAGCAGTTACCAGGGAGCTTACTACAATGAGCAGTTCTTC.

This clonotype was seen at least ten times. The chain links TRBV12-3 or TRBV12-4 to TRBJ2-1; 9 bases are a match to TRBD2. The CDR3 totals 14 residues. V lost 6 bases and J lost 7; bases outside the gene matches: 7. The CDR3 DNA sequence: TGTGCCAGCAGACTAGCGGGCACTTTGAATGAGCAGTTCTTC. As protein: CASRLAGTLNEQFF.